Listed here are 5 T cell receptor beta chains from one sample, sequenced in a study of blood T cell repertoires in COVID-19. Generated by immunoSEQ multiplex PCR, the TCRdb table keeps only in-frame clones and is missing some. The sample has some 310,000 clones, about nine tenths seen once. The sequenced material came from PBMCs or T cells enriched from blood (not recorded which). The receptors derive from a woman aged 25 to 39 who had recovered from COVID-19.

In this sample, this clone turned up once. This chain connects TRBV12-3 or TRBV12-4 to TRBJ1-2; no firm D call. CDR3 length equals 11 residues. Trimming left V 2 bases short and J 8 bases short, with 6 bases between. This CDR3 is CASSLSGGYTF. The CDR3 nucleotides read TGTGCCAGCAGTTTATCGGGGGGCTACACCTTC.

The table lists this clone with a few counts. This rearrangement joins TRBV28 to TRBJ1-1, with a tentative D call TRBD1 (6 bases). The germline V and J ends were trimmed by 4 bases and 1 base, with 10 bases remaining between them. The CDR3 consists of 14 residues. Per germline, CDR1 MDHEN and CDR2 SYDVKM. CDR3 bases: TGTGCCAGCAGTTCGGGACACCCGAACACTGAAGCTTTCTTT. Translation gives CASSSGHPNTEAFF.

The CDR3 bases are TGTGCCAGCAGGAGGGGCGGGGCCCTTCCGAATGAGCAGTTCTTC. Its translation: CASRRGGALPNEQFF. The rearrangement joins TRBV25-1 to TRBJ2-1, with a possible D match to TRBD2 (6 bases). Looked up from germline, CDR1 is MGHDK and CDR2 is SYGVNS. This CDR3 region has 15 residues. V shed 6 bases and J shed 7 bases, with 19 bases lying between them.

V usage is TRBV12-5 and J usage is TRBJ1-5; tentatively, D is TRBD1 (5 bases). Germline CDR1 and CDR2: LGHNT and FRNRAP. The CDR3 is 15 amino acids. V dropped 2 bases and J dropped 5 bases, with 13 bases sitting between them. The chain's CDR3 is CASGLSYRSHQPQHF. DNA for the CDR3: TGTGCTAGTGGTTTGTCTTACAGGAGTCATCAGCCCCAGCATTTT.

This chain links TRBV12-5 with TRBJ2-7; D might be TRBD1 (6 bases). The CDR3 has 14 amino acids. The ends were cut back, 0 bases at V and 3 bases at J, with 9 bases in the middle. Per germline, CDR1 LGHNT and CDR2 FRNRAP. The CDR3 DNA follows: TGTGCTAGTGGTTTGGTTGGACAGCACTACGAGCAGTACTTC. Amino acids: CASGLVGQHYEQYF.